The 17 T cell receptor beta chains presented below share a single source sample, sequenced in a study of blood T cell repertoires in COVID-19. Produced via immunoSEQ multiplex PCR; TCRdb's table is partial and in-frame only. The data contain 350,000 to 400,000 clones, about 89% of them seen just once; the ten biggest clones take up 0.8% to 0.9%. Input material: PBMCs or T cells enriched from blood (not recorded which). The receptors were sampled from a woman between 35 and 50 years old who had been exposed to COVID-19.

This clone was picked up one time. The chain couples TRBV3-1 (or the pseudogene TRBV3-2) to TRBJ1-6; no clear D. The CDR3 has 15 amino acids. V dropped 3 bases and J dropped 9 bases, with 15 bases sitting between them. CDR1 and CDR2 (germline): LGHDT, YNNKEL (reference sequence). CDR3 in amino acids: CASSHTSPPSSPLHF. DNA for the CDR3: TGTGCCAGCAGCCACACCAGTCCTCCCTCTTCACCCCTCCACTTT.

The CDR3 here is CASSQPSGTPYNEQFF. The CDR3 DNA follows: TGTGCCAGCAGTCAACCCTCCGGGACTCCTTACAATGAGCAGTTCTTC. This chain uses TRBV6-2 or TRBV6-3 with TRBJ2-1; tentative D call: TRBD2 (6 bases). The CDR3 loop spans 16 amino acids. V was cut by 5 bases and J by 4 bases, with 18 bases left in between. In germline, CDR1 is MNHEY, CDR2 SVGEGT.

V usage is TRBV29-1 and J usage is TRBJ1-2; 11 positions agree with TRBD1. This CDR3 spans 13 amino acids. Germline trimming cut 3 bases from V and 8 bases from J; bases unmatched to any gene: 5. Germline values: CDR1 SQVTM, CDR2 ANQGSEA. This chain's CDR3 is CSVDSGTGGGYTF. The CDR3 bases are TGCAGCGTTGACTCCGGGACAGGGGGAGGCTACACCTTC.

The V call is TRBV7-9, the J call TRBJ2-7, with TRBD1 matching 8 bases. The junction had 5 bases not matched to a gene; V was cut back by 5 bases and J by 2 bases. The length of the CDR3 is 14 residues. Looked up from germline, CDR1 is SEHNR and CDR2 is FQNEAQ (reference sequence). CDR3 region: CASSPDRGAYEQYF. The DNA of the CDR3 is TGTGCCAGCAGCCCCGACAGGGGAGCCTACGAGCAGTACTTC.

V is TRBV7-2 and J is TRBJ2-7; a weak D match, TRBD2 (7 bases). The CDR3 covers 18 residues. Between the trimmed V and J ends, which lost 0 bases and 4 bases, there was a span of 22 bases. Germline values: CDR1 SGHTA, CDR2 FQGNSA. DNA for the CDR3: TGTGCCAGCAGCTTAGCGCGGTTGACCGGGGGGCCCCTTTACGAGCAGTACTTC. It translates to CASSLARLTGGPLYEQYF.

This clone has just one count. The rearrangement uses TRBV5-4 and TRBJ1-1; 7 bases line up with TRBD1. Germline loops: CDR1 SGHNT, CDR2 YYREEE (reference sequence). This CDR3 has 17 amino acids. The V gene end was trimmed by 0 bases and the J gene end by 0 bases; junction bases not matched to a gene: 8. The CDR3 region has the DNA TGTGCCAGCAGCTTGGGGGACAGCCTTGTCCTGAACACTGAAGCTTTCTTT. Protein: CASSLGDSLVLNTEAFF.

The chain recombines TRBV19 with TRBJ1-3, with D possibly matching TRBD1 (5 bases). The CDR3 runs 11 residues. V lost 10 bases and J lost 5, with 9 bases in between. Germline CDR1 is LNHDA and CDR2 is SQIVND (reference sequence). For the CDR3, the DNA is TGTGCCACCGACAGAAGAAACACCATATATTTT. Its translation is CATDRRNTIYF.

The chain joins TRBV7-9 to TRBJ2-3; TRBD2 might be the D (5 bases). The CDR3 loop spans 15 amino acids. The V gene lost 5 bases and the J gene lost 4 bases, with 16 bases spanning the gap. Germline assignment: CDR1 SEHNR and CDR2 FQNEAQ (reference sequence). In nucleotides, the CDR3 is TGTGCCAGCAGCCCGAGTGAGGGAGTAGCAGATACGCAGTATTTT. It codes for CASSPSEGVADTQYF.

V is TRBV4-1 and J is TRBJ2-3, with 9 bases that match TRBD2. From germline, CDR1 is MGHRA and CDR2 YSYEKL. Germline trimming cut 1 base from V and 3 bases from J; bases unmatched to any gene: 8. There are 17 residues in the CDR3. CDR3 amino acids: CASSQGGGGVPTDTQYF. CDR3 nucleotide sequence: TGCGCCAGCAGCCAAGGCGGCGGGGGGGTCCCTACAGATACGCAGTATTTT.

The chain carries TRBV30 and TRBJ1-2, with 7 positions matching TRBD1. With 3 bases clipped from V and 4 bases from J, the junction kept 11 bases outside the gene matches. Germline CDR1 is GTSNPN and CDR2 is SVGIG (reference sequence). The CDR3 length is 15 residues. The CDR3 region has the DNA TGTGCCTGGAGGGAACCGGGACAGAAGATCTATGGCTACACCTTC. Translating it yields CAWREPGQKIYGYTF.

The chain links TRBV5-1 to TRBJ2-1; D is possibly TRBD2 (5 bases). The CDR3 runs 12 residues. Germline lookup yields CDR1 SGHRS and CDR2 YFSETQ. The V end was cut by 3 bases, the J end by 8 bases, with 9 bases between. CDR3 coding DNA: TGCGCCAGCAGCTCGTTCGGGGATGAGCAGTTCTTC. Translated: CASSSFGDEQFF.

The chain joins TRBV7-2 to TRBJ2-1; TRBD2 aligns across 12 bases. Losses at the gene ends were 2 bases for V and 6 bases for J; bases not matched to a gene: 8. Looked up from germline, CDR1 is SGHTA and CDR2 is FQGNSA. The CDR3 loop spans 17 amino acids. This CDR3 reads CASSLPQGLAGFNEQFF. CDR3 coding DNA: TGTGCCAGCAGCTTACCCCAAGGACTAGCGGGATTCAATGAGCAGTTCTTC.

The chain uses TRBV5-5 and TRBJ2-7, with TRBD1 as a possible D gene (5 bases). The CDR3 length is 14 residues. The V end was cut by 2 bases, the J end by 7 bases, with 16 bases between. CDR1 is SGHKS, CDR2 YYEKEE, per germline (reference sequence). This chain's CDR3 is CASSFGHGNREQYF. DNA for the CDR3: TGTGCCAGCAGCTTTGGACATGGGAACAGGGAGCAGTACTTC.

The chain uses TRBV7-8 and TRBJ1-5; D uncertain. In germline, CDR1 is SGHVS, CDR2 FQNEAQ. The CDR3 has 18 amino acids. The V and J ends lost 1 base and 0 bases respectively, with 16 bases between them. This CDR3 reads CASSLVVHGPISNQPQHF. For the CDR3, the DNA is TGTGCCAGCAGCTTAGTCGTGCATGGGCCTATTAGCAATCAGCCCCAGCATTTT.

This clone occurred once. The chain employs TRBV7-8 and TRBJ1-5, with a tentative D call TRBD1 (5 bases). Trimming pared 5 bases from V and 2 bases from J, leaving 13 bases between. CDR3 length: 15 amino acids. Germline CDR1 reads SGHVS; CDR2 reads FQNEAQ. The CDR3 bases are TGTGCCAGCAGCACACGATGGGGGGGCAATCAGCCCCAGCATTTT. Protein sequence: CASSTRWGGNQPQHF.

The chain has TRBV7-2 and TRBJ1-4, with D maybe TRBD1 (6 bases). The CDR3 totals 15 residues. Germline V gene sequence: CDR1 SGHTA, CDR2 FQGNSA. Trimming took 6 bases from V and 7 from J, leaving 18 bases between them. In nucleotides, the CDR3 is TGTGCCAGCAGACGATCGGGGGGAGGGGGTGAAAAACTGTTTTTT. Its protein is CASRRSGGGGEKLFF. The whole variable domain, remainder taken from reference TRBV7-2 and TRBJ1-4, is GAGVSQSPSNKVTEKGKDVELRCDPISGHTALYWYRQSLGQGLEFLIYFQGNSAPDKSGLPSDRFSAERTGGSVSTLTIQRTQQEDSAVYLCASRRSGGGGEKLFFGSGTQLSVL.

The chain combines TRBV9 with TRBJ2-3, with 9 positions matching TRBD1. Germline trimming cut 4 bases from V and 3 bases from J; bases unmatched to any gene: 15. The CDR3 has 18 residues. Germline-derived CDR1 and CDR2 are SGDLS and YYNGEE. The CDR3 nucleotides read TGTGCCAGCAGCCCGAACCTAGGACAGGGGAAGTGGACAGATACGCAGTATTTT. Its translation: CASSPNLGQGKWTDTQYF.